The present T cell receptor beta chain was sequenced within a study of control samples from healthy donors and cancer patients. Sequencing was performed with immunoSEQ multiplex PCR; in TCRdb, only in-frame clones are kept and a portion is missing. The listing records roughly 200,000 clones. The germline V gene has CDR1 LNHNV and CDR2 YYDKDF (reference sequence). The CDR3 extends over 15 amino acids. V was pared by 5 bases and J by 8 bases, with 18 bases between. This sequence was found in a woman in her twenties or thirties in good health. The chain combines TRBV15 with TRBJ1-4; no clear D. Sequencing was carried out using blood. The CDR3 sequence is CATSVRGGRVEKLFF. In nucleotides, the CDR3 is TGTGCCACCAGCGTCCGCGGAGGTCGAGTGGAAAAACTGTTTTTT.